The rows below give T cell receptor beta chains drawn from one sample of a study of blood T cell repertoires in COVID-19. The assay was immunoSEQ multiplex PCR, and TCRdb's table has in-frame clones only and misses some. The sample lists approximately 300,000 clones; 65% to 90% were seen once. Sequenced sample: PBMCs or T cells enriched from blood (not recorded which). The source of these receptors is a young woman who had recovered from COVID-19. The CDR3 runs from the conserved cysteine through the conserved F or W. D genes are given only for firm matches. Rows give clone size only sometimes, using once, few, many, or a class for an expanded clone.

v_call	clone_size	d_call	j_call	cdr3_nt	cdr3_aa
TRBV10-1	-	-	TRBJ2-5	TGCGCCAGCAGTGAGTCTCTTGAGACCCAGTACTTC	CASSESLETQYF
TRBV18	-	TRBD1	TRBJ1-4	TGTGCCAGCTCACCGGGACAGGGGGCTCAGGAAAAACTGTTTTTT	CASSPGQGAQEKLFF
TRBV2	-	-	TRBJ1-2	TGTGCCAGCAGCAGTCAGGGGTTCGGAGATGGCTACACCTTC	CASSSQGFGDGYTF
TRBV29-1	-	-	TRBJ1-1	TGCAGCGTTGACCGGGGTGGAACTGAAGCTTTCTTT	CSVDRGGTEAFF
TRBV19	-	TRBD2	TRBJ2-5	TGTGCCAGTACCTCGGGACTAGCGGGAGAAGAGACCCAGTACTTC	CASTSGLAGEETQYF
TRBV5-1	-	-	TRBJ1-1	TGCGCCAGCAGCCCTCTTACGACAGCATTCATGAACACTGAAGCTTTCTTT	CASSPLTTAFMNTEAFF
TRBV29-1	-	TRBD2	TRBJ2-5	TGCAGCGTCCTGGGACTAGCGGCGGAGACCCAGTACTTC	CSVLGLAAETQYF
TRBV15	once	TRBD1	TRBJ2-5	TGTGCCACCAGTACTAATCGCGACAGGGTTCAAGAGACCCAGTACTTC	CATSTNRDRVQETQYF
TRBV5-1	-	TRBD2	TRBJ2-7	TGCGCCAGCAGCTTGCGATTAGCGGGAGGATTACCCGAGCAGTACTTC	CASSLRLAGGLPEQYF
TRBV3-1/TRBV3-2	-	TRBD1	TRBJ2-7	TGTGCCAGCAGCCAAGTGGGGACAGACCCCTACGAGCAGTACTTC	CASSQVGTDPYEQYF
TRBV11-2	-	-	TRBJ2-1	TGTGCCAGCAGCCCGGACAACTCCTACAATGAGCAGTTCTTC	CASSPDNSYNEQFF
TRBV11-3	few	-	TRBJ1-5	TGTGCCAGCAGCGTACCTCACAGGTATCAGCCCCAGCATTTT	CASSVPHRYQPQHF
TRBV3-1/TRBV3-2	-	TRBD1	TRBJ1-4	TGTGCCAGCAGCCACCCGGGACAGGGTGGTGAAAAACTGTTTTTT	CASSHPGQGGEKLFF
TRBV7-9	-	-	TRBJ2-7	TGTGCCAGCAGCTTAGCGGCGGGCGGTACCTACGAGCAGTACTTC	CASSLAAGGTYEQYF
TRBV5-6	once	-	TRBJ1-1	TGTGCCAGCAGCCCTCTTGAGCAGGAAAACACTGAAGCTTTCTTT	CASSPLEQENTEAFF
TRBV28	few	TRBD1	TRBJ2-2	TGTGCCAGCAGTTACGGAGGTAGTCAGGGGGCCGGCGGGGAGCTGTTTTTT	CASSYGGSQGAGGELFF
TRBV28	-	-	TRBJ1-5	TGTGCCAGCAGTTTACAAAAAGGGGCTCTCAATCAGCCCCAGCATTTT	CASSLQKGALNQPQHF
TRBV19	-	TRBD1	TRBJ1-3	TGTGCCAGCCGGACAGGGTTCACTGGAAACACCATATATTTT	CASRTGFTGNTIYF
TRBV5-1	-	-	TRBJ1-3	TGCGCCAGCAGCTTGAGGGGGGGCCGCTCTGGAAACACCATATATTTT	CASSLRGGRSGNTIYF
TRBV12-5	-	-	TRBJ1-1	TGTGCTAGTGGTTTGGTACCTAGGGGCTCCACTGAAGCTTTCTTT	CASGLVPRGSTEAFF
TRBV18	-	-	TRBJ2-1	TGTGCCAGCTCACCAAGGGAACAGGGTAACGATGAGCAGTTCTTC	CASSPREQGNDEQFF
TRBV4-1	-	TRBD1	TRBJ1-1	TGCGCCAGCAGCCACGGGGACAGCATGAACACTGAAGCTTTCTTT	CASSHGDSMNTEAFF
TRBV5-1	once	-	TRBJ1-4	TGCGCCAGCAGCTTGGGGACAGTTGCAGAAAAACTGTTTTTT	CASSLGTVAEKLFF
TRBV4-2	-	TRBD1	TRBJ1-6	TGTGCCAGCAGCCAACCTCGGACAGGGGCTAATTCACCCCTCCACTTT	CASSQPRTGANSPLHF
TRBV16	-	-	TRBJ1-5	TGTGCCAGCAGCCCGTCATATGACGGGATTCAGCCCCAGCATTTT	CASSPSYDGIQPQHF
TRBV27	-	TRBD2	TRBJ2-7	TGTGCCAGCAGTTCCACGAAATTAAGCGGGAGGAGTTCCTACGAGCAGTACTTC	CASSSTKLSGRSSYEQYF
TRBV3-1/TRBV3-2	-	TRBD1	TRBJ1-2	TGTGCCAGCAGCCCACAGGGGGTCTATGGCTACACCTTC	CASSPQGVYGYTF
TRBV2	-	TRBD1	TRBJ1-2	TGTGCCAGCGTGGGACAGAGTCCTGGCTACACCTTC	CASVGQSPGYTF
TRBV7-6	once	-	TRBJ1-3	TGTGCCAGCAGCCCCCGAATCAGCTCTGGAAACACCATATATTTT	CASSPRISSGNTIYF
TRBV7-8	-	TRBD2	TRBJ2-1	TGTGCCAGCAGCCGAGTACTTAGCGGGGGGAGGGGTAATGAGCAGTTCTTC	CASSRVLSGGRGNEQFF
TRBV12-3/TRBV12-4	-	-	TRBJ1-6	TGTGCCAGTAGTAGAGGGGGAAATTCACCCCTCCACTTT	CASSRGGNSPLHF
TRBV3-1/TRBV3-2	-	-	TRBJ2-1	TGTGCCAGCAGCCTATCCGTAGCGAACAATGAGCAGTTCTTC	CASSLSVANNEQFF
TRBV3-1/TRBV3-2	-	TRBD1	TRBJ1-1	TGTGCCAGCAGCCCGCTACCTCAAACAGGGGGTGCTTTCTTT	CASSPLPQTGGAFF
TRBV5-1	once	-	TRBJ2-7	TGCGCCAGCAGCTTTGGACAAGTCGACGAGCAGTACTTC	CASSFGQVDEQYF
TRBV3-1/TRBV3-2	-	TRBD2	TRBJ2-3	TGTGCCAGCAGCCACGTACTAGCGGGGGGCTATGGAAATACGCAGTATTTT	CASSHVLAGGYGNTQYF
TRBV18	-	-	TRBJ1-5	TGTGCCAGCTCACCCCAGGGGCCCAATCAGCCCCAGCATTTT	CASSPQGPNQPQHF
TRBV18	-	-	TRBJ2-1	TGTGCCAGCTCACCACGGTCACAGAACAATGAGCAGTTCTTC	CASSPRSQNNEQFF
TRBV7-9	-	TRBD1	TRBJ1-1	TGTGCCAGCACCCTTTGGGACAGGAACACTGAAGCTTTCTTT	CASTLWDRNTEAFF
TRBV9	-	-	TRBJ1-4	TGTGCCAGCAGCGTAGGAGATGAAAAACTGTTTTTT	CASSVGDEKLFF
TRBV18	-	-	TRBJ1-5	TGTGCCAGCTCATCGACGTCAGGGAACGGTCAGCCCCAGCATTTT	CASSSTSGNGQPQHF